The rows below give T cell receptor beta chains drawn from one sample of a study of cytomegalovirus exposure and HLA in healthy donors. Libraries were prepared by immunoSEQ multiplex PCR; TCRdb keeps only in-frame clonotypes and omits some of them. The sample yields about 110,000 clones, 65% to 85% seen once. Sequenced material: PBMCs. The receptors were gathered from a young man in good health and CMV-seropositive. Each CDR3 is given with its conserved first and last residue. Fields, in order: J gene, D gene, clone size, V gene, CDR3 length, CDR3 protein, CDR3 DNA. A D gene is named only where the DNA matches it firmly. Some rows have no size entry. The others give once, few or many, or a class for an expanded clone.

TRBJ1-5,TRBD1,.,TRBV7-8,15,CASSFGTGPNRPQHF,TGTGCCAGCAGCTTCGGGACAGGGCCCAATCGACCCCAGCATTTT
TRBJ1-3,.,few,TRBV29-1,12,CSANEPGNTIYF,TGCAGCGCCAACGAGCCTGGAAACACCATATATTTT
TRBJ2-7,.,.,TRBV7-2,13,CASSLAWRAEQYF,TGTGCCAGCAGCTTAGCCTGGAGGGCCGAGCAGTACTTC
TRBJ2-3,TRBD2,.,TRBV2,16,CASSEISGGSTDTQYF,TGTGCCAGCAGTGAGATCAGCGGGGGGAGCACAGATACGCAGTATTTT
TRBJ2-2,.,.,TRBV7-7,12,CASSSPGGELFF,TGTGCCAGCAGCTCCCCCGGGGGGGAGCTGTTTTTT
TRBJ1-6,.,.,TRBV27,15,CASRPPGAENSPLHF,TGTGCCAGCAGACCTCCAGGGGCAGAAAATTCACCCCTCCACTTT
TRBJ2-2,TRBD1,.,TRBV5-6,15,CASSSRDRNTGELFF,TGTGCCAGCAGCTCCCGGGACAGGAACACCGGGGAGCTGTTTTTT
TRBJ1-1,.,few,TRBV7-2,15,CASLKGHLMNTEAFF,TGTGCCAGCTTGAAGGGACATCTTATGAACACTGAAGCTTTCTTT
TRBJ2-3,.,.,TRBV21-1,15,CASSMVGDYTDTQYF,TGTGCCAGCAGCATGGTAGGGGATTACACAGATACGCAGTATTTT
TRBJ2-1,.,.,TRBV21-1,11,CASTCEIEQFF,TGTGCCAGCACCTGCGAGATTGAACAGTTCTTC
TRBJ2-5,.,.,TRBV19,17,CASSINILGQGQETQYF,TGTGCCAGTAGTATAAACATCTTGGGGCAGGGCCAAGAGACCCAGTACTTC
TRBJ2-7,.,.,TRBV19,13,CASSISESYEQYF,TGTGCCAGTAGTATTAGCGAATCCTACGAGCAGTACTTC
TRBJ1-5,.,.,TRBV30,13,CAWSRQPNQPQHF,TGTGCCTGGAGTCGACAGCCCAATCAGCCCCAGCATTTT
TRBJ1-6,TRBD1,.,TRBV25-1,14,CASSRQGASSPLHF,TGTGCCAGCAGTCGACAGGGGGCGAGTTCACCCCTCCACTTT
TRBJ1-2,.,once,TRBV7-8,13,CASSLDSGGGYTF,TGTGCCAGCAGTTTGGACAGCGGAGGAGGCTACACCTTC
TRBJ2-1,TRBD2,few,TRBV6-4,15,CASSEVGTSGGEQFF,TGTGCCAGCAGTGAAGTAGGGACTAGCGGGGGTGAGCAGTTCTTC
TRBJ1-6,TRBD1,.,TRBV10-3,14,CATSWGQRASPLHF,TGTGCCACCTCATGGGGACAGCGAGCTTCACCCCTCCACTTT
TRBJ2-3,.,few,TRBV10-3,15,CAISEGRESTDTQYF,TGTGCCATCAGTGAGGGCAGGGAAAGCACAGATACGCAGTATTTT
TRBJ2-1,.,.,TRBV10-2,16,CASMNGRSGSYNEQFF,TGCGCCAGCATGAACGGTCGTTCGGGCTCCTACAATGAGCAGTTCTTC
TRBJ1-2,.,.,TRBV7-2,16,CASSRSNRASNYGYTF,TGTGCCAGCAGTCGTTCGAACAGGGCCTCTAACTATGGCTACACCTTC
TRBJ2-7,.,once,TRBV25-1,11,CASTRAYEQYF,TGTGCCAGCACCCGTGCCTACGAGCAGTACTTC
TRBJ1-2,.,.,TRBV7-9,14,CASSFGAGDYGYTF,TGTGCCAGCAGCTTTGGTGCAGGGGACTATGGCTACACCTTC
TRBJ2-5,TRBD2,.,TRBV2,16,CASRQYGGANQETQYF,TGTGCCAGCAGGCAGTACGGGGGGGCCAACCAAGAGACCCAGTACTTC
TRBJ1-1,TRBD1,.,TRBV7-2,13,CASSLGQHTEAFF,TGTGCCAGCAGCCTGGGACAGCACACTGAAGCTTTCTTT
TRBJ2-3,.,.,TRBV5-4,15,CASSLGQGSSDTQYF,TGTGCCAGCAGCTTGGGTCAGGGGAGCTCGGATACGCAGTATTTT
TRBJ1-2,.,.,TRBV7-2,13,CASSNSGGYGYTF,TGTGCCAGCAGCAATTCGGGGGGCTATGGCTACACCTTC
TRBJ1-3,.,few,TRBV5-5,12,CASSNEGVTIYF,TGTGCCAGCAGCAACGAGGGTGTCACCATATATTTT
TRBJ1-2,.,once,TRBV13,14,CASRPQGGDYGYTF,TGTGCCAGCAGGCCTCAGGGTGGTGACTATGGCTACACCTTC
TRBJ1-4,.,few,TRBV4-3,14,CASSQGGFNEKLFF,TGCGCCAGCAGCCAAGGAGGTTTTAATGAAAAACTGTTTTTT
TRBJ1-1,.,.,TRBV11-3,14,CASSLADRRIEAFF,TGTGCCAGCAGCTTAGCCGACAGGCGGATTGAAGCTTTCTTT
TRBJ1-2,.,once,TRBV7-2,15,CASSPGGDSNYGYTF,TGTGCCAGCAGCCCCGGCGGGGATTCTAACTATGGCTACACCTTC
TRBJ2-1,.,.,TRBV5-4,13,CASSLDEVTPAFF,TGTGCCAGCAGCTTGGATGAGGTGACCCCAGCGTTCTTC